The 19 T cell receptor beta chains below all came from one sample that was sequenced in a study of blood T cell repertoires in COVID-19. Clones were read by immunoSEQ multiplex PCR, and TCRdb kept only the in-frame ones, dropping some. Of roughly 400,000 clones listed, approximately 90% are singletons. Sequencing input: PBMCs or T cells enriched from blood (not recorded which). These receptors were collected from a woman younger than 35 who had been exposed to COVID-19.

This clone was observed a single time. The chain uses TRBV11-1 and TRBJ2-3; 7 bases align to TRBD1. The germline V gene encodes CDR1 SGHAT and CDR2 FQDESV (reference sequence). V was clipped by 2 bases and J by 4 bases; unmatched bases: 0. The CDR3 has 13 amino acids. The CDR3 protein is CASSLRGPDTQYF. The CDR3 DNA follows: TGTGCCAGCAGCTTAAGGGGGCCAGATACGCAGTATTTT.

The chain joins TRBV5-1 to TRBJ2-5; D is perhaps TRBD1 (5 bases). This CDR3 is 14 amino acids long. V lost 0 bases to trimming and J lost 5 bases, with 11 bases between them. CDR1 and CDR2 from the germline V gene are SGHRS and YFSETQ. In nucleotides, the CDR3 is TGCGCCAGCAGCTTGGTGGCACCAGGGGAGACCCAGTACTTC. Encoded protein: CASSLVAPGETQYF.

The chain carries TRBV7-8 and TRBJ2-7; D is possibly TRBD2 (5 bases). V was cut by 5 bases and J by 9 bases, with 11 bases left in between. The CDR3 loop spans 11 amino acids. Per the germline V gene, CDR1 is SGHVS and CDR2 is FQNEAQ. In DNA form, the CDR3 reads TGTGCCAGCAGCCGAAGAGGAGGGCAGTACTTC. This translates into CASSRRGGQYF.

The chain has TRBV28 and TRBJ2-3, with TRBD2 identical over 10 bases. Trimming removed 10 bases from V and 10 bases from J; junction bases left unmatched: 11. The V gene's germline CDR1 is MDHEN and CDR2 SYDVKM. The CDR3 extends over 13 amino acids. The CDR3 spells CATSGGAPLAQYF. The CDR3 nucleotides read TGTGCCACCAGCGGGGGGGCCCCTTTGGCGCAGTATTTT.

The chain recombines TRBV5-1 with TRBJ2-3; D is perhaps TRBD2 (5 bases). V was trimmed by 4 bases and J by 3 bases, leaving 18 bases between them. CDR3 length: 16 amino acids. The germline V gene has CDR1 SGHRS and CDR2 YFSETQ. The CDR3 spells CASSVTGDGITDTQYF. The CDR3 DNA sequence: TGCGCCAGCAGCGTTACCGGCGACGGGATTACAGATACGCAGTATTTT.

The chain is built from TRBV27 and TRBJ2-1, with D perhaps TRBD2 (7 bases). This CDR3 has 15 residues. CDR1 MNHEY and CDR2 SMNVEV come from the germline V gene (reference sequence). Trimming cost V 4 bases and J 7 bases, with 17 bases left between them. CDR3 sequence reads: CASSYWTRGANEQFF. DNA for the CDR3: TGTGCCAGCAGTTATTGGACTAGGGGGGCGAATGAGCAGTTCTTC.

The chain carries TRBV6-2 or TRBV6-3 and TRBJ1-2; D perhaps matches TRBD1 (5 bases). Trimming shortened V by 5 bases and J by 3 bases, and 22 bases separated the two germline ends. CDR3 size: 17 residues. Germline V gene sequence: CDR1 MNHEY, CDR2 SVGEGT. The DNA of the CDR3 is TGTGCCAGCAGTCCCGCCCGGGCCGCCAGGGATCACTATGGCTACACCTTC. Translating gives CASSPARAARDHYGYTF.

The V and J genes are TRBV5-1 and TRBJ2-1; tentatively, D is TRBD2 (6 bases). The CDR3 is 16 amino acids. Deletions cut 1 base from V and 9 bases from J, with 20 bases between. Germline loops: CDR1 SGHRS, CDR2 YFSETQ. The DNA of the CDR3 is TGCGCCAGCAGCTTGTTATGGGACTCTCTAGTCAGTGAGCAGTTCTTC. It yields the protein CASSLLWDSLVSEQFF.

The V call is TRBV28, the J call TRBJ2-7; D call uncertain. Looked up from germline, CDR1 is MDHEN and CDR2 is SYDVKM. The CDR3 length is 13 residues. Deletions cut 5 bases from V and 0 bases from J, with 8 bases between. The CDR3 sequence: CASSSDTSYEQYF. The CDR3 coding sequence is TGTGCCAGCAGTAGTGACACCTCCTACGAGCAGTACTTC.

CDR3 bases: TGCGCCAGCAGTCGGACAGATACGCAGTATTTT. Translated: CASSRTDTQYF. The chain carries TRBV10-2 and TRBJ2-3; D uncertain. CDR3 size: 11 residues. V gave up 5 bases and J gave up 3 bases, with 3 bases separating them. Germline V lookup: CDR1 WSHSY, CDR2 SAAADI.

V gene TRBV28 combines with J gene TRBJ2-7, with 7 nucleotides matching TRBD1. Germline V gene sequence: CDR1 MDHEN, CDR2 SYDVKM. Trimming removed 6 bases from V and 3 bases from J; junction bases left unmatched: 8. This CDR3 spans 14 amino acids. Here the CDR3 reads CASRVQGSVYEQYF. CDR3 sequence (DNA): TGTGCCAGCAGAGTACAGGGGTCGGTCTACGAGCAGTACTTC.

The chain links TRBV5-6 to TRBJ1-1; 7 bases fit TRBD1. Trimming took 0 bases from V and 6 from J; bases not matched to a gene: 2. CDR3 size: 13 residues. CDR1 is SGHDT and CDR2 is YYEEEE in the germline V gene. The CDR3 bases are TGTGCCAGCAGCTTGGGCAGGGGGGCTGAAGCTTTCTTT. The encoded protein is CASSLGRGAEAFF.

This chain links TRBV30 with TRBJ1-6; D perhaps matches TRBD1 (5 bases). V was trimmed by 8 bases and J by 8 bases, leaving 19 bases between them. This CDR3 has 14 amino acids. The germline V gene has CDR1 GTSNPN and CDR2 SVGIG (reference sequence). This CDR3 reads CAGSGGGGDSPLHF. Here the CDR3 DNA reads TGTGCCGGGTCCGGGGGGGGTGGCGATTCACCCCTCCACTTT.

The V and J genes are TRBV7-2 and TRBJ2-7; 10 nucleotides match TRBD1. Looked up from germline, CDR1 is SGHTA and CDR2 is FQGNSA. The trim removed 3 bases at V and 3 bases at J, leaving 2 bases unmatched. The CDR3 extends over 14 amino acids. CDR3 bases: TGTGCCAGCAGCTTCGACAGGGGGCACTACGAGCAGTACTTC. This gives the protein CASSFDRGHYEQYF.

This chain's CDR3 is CASSLGGGAGNIQYF. DNA for the CDR3: TGTGCCAGCAGCTTAGGAGGGGGGGCCGGAAACATTCAGTACTTC. The V and J genes are TRBV7-9 and TRBJ2-4, with D maybe TRBD2 (7 bases). The V end was cut by 1 base, the J end by 6 bases, with 13 bases between. CDR3 length equals 15 residues. Germline V gene lookup returns CDR1 SEHNR and CDR2 FQNEAQ (reference sequence). The full variable domain, its missing parts supplied by reference TRBV7-9 and TRBJ2-4, is DTGVSQNPRHKITKRGQNVTFRCDPISEHNRLYWYRQTLGQGPEFLTYFQNEAQLEKSRLLSDRFSAERPKGSFSTLEIQRTEQGDSAMYLCASSLGGGAGNIQYFGAGTRLSVL.

This clone was observed a few times. J is TRBJ2-7 and V is TRBV11-2; perhaps TRBD2 as D (6 bases). V gave up 5 bases and J gave up 0 bases, with 11 bases separating them. The V gene's germline CDR1 is SGHAT and CDR2 FQNNGV. The CDR3 extends over 14 amino acids. In nucleotides, the CDR3 is TGTGCCAGCAGCCGGGGGTACAGCTCCTACGAGCAGTACTTC. Amino acids: CASSRGYSSYEQYF.

The rearrangement joins TRBV10-1 to TRBJ1-5; D unresolved. This CDR3 is 12 amino acids long. V lost 3 bases to trimming and J lost 4 bases, with 4 bases between them. Germline lookup yields CDR1 WNHNN and CDR2 SYGVQD (reference sequence). The CDR3 here is CASSDTNQPQHF. The CDR3 bases are TGCGCCAGCAGTGATACAAATCAGCCCCAGCATTTT.

The chain employs TRBV10-2 and TRBJ2-7; D unclear. CDR3 length equals 13 residues. Germline-derived CDR1 and CDR2 are WSHSY and SAAADI. Deletions cut 6 bases from V and 4 bases from J, with 13 bases between. As DNA, the CDR3 is TGCGCCAGCAGCGTCAACCTAGTTTACGAGCAGTACTTC. It codes for CASSVNLVYEQYF.

To note about this clone: Other DNA sequences in this specimen translate into the identical CDR3. CDR3: CASSSGTEAFF. CDR3 DNA sequence: TGTGCCAGCAGTTCGGGCACTGAAGCTTTCTTT. The chain links TRBV28 to TRBJ1-1; no clear D gene. The CDR3 length is 11 residues. Trimming cost V 4 bases and J 4 bases, with 4 bases left between them. Germline loops: CDR1 MDHEN, CDR2 SYDVKM.